Listed here are 21 T cell receptor beta chains from one sample, sequenced in a study of blood T cell repertoires in COVID-19. Here immunoSEQ multiplex PCR was the method, and the copy in TCRdb shows in-frame clones only, minus some. The sample includes tens of thousands of clones, more than 85% of them seen just once. Material: peripheral blood. Every receptor here comes from a man in his forties or fifties with COVID-19, enrolled during active disease.

For this clone: The same CDR3 also results from other DNA sequences found in this sample. This chain links TRBV7-9 with TRBJ1-6, with 7 bases lining up with TRBD1. Germline CDR1 SEHNR, CDR2 FQNEAQ (reference sequence). Trimming at V came to 3 bases and at J to 9 bases, leaving 5 bases not matched to a gene. The CDR3 spans 14 residues. In nucleotides, the CDR3 is TGTGCCAGCAGCTTCAGAGGGGGCGGTTCACCCCTCCACTTT. This translates into CASSFRGGGSPLHF.

The chain recombines TRBV5-6 with TRBJ2-1, with TRBD1 matching 10 bases. This CDR3 has 13 residues. The V gene end was trimmed by 4 bases and the J gene end by 8 bases; junction bases not matched to a gene: 3. Germline CDR1 SGHDT, CDR2 YYEEEE. CDR3 protein: CASSRDRGHEQFF. CDR3 sequence (DNA): TGTGCCAGCAGCAGGGACAGGGGTCATGAGCAGTTCTTC.

The chain's CDR3 is CASSPLGGENTEAFF. The CDR3 bases are TGTGCCAGCAGCCCGCTGGGGGGGGAGAACACTGAAGCTTTCTTT. V gene TRBV9 combines with J gene TRBJ1-1, with a tentative D call TRBD1 (5 bases). Germline CDR1 and CDR2: SGDLS and YYNGEE. The CDR3 has 15 amino acids. Trimming left V 4 bases short and J 1 base short, with 14 bases between. The full variable domain, its missing parts supplied by reference TRBV9 and TRBJ1-1, is DSGVTQTPKHLITATGQRVTLRCSPRSGDLSVYWYQQSLDQGLQFLIQYYNGEERAKGNILERFSAQQFPDLHSELNLSSLELGDSALYFCASSPLGGENTEAFFGQGTRLTVV.

The chain has TRBV2 and TRBJ1-1; tentatively, D is TRBD1 (6 bases). Germline values: CDR1 SNHLY, CDR2 FYNNEI. Trimming stripped 4 bases from V and 4 bases from J, with 10 bases between. The CDR3 has 13 amino acids. Here the CDR3 reads CASSGQVGTEAFF. The CDR3, as DNA: TGTGCCAGCAGTGGACAGGTGGGCACTGAAGCTTTCTTT.

This clone was seen a few times. The chain joins TRBV30 to TRBJ1-1, with 7 bases fitting TRBD1. Germline V gene data show CDR1 as GTSNPN and CDR2 as SVGIG (reference sequence). The V segment lost 4 bases and the J segment 6 bases; nucleotides outside the gene matches: 5. The CDR3 spans 12 residues. The CDR3 reads CAWTTGEPEAFF. The CDR3 DNA reads TGTGCCTGGACTACAGGGGAACCTGAAGCTTTCTTT.

The rearrangement joins TRBV11-2 to TRBJ2-7; TRBD1 matches 10 bases. Germline V gene data show CDR1 as SGHAT and CDR2 as FQNNGV. The CDR3 has 13 amino acids. The junction had 1 base not matched to a gene; V was cut back by 2 bases and J by 6 bases. The CDR3 protein is CASSLRDRGEQYF. The CDR3 bases are TGTGCCAGCAGCTTAAGGGACAGGGGCGAGCAGTACTTC.

V and J are TRBV18 and TRBJ2-7; 7 bases match TRBD1. V shed 3 bases, J shed 3 bases, and the junction held 5 bases outside the gene matches. The CDR3 is 14 amino acids. The germline V gene encodes CDR1 KGHSH and CDR2 LQKENI. The CDR3: CASSPGQDRYEQYF. Here the CDR3 DNA reads TGTGCCAGCTCACCCGGACAGGACCGCTACGAGCAGTACTTC.

V is TRBV3-1 (or the pseudogene TRBV3-2) and J is TRBJ2-2; the D is unclear. Trimming stripped 4 bases from V and 0 bases from J, with 12 bases between. The CDR3 has 16 residues. Germline V CDR1 and CDR2: LGHDT, YNNKEL (reference sequence). This CDR3 reads CASSPRRRANTGELFF. CDR3 coding DNA: TGTGCCAGCAGCCCCCGACGGAGAGCGAACACCGGGGAGCTGTTTTTT.

The V call is TRBV30, the J call TRBJ2-7, with D possibly being TRBD1 (5 bases). The CDR3 consists of 14 residues. Germline loops: CDR1 GTSNPN, CDR2 SVGIG (reference sequence). With 4 bases removed from V and 3 bases from J, the gap between germline ends came to 16 bases. CDR3: CAWKNKDTNYEQYF. As DNA, the CDR3 is TGTGCCTGGAAAAACAAGGACACTAACTACGAGCAGTACTTC.

CDR3 sequence: CASSFDREYEQYF. The DNA of the CDR3 is TGTGCCAGCAGCTTCGACAGGGAGTACGAGCAGTACTTC. The chain combines TRBV5-5 with TRBJ2-7; 7 positions match TRBD1. The V gene end was trimmed by 2 bases and the J gene end by 4 bases; junction bases not matched to a gene: 3. In germline, CDR1 is SGHKS, CDR2 YYEKEE (reference sequence). The CDR3 length is 13 residues. Together with reference TRBV5-5 and TRBJ2-7, the CDR3 gives the full variable domain: DAGVTQSPTHLIKTRGQQVTLRCSPISGHKSVSWYQQVLGQGPQFIFQYYEKEERGRGNFPDRFSARQFPNYSSELNVNALLLGDSALYLCASSFDREYEQYFGPGTRLTVT.

The chain has TRBV10-3 and TRBJ1-5; D is ambiguous. Trimming took off 3 bases at V and 2 bases at J, with 8 bases between the two ends. Germline lookup yields CDR1 ENHRY and CDR2 SYGVKD. CDR3 length: 14 residues. CDR3 protein: CAISEMGGNQPQHF. CDR3 nucleotide sequence: TGTGCCATCAGTGAAATGGGCGGCAATCAGCCCCAGCATTTT.

The chain uses TRBV27 and TRBJ2-3, with TRBD1 matching over 8 bases. The germline CDR1 and CDR2 sequences are MNHEY and SMNVEV (reference sequence). V trimming: 3 bases; J trimming: 8 bases; junction bases outside the gene matches: 4. CDR3 length: 13 residues. CDR3 DNA sequence: TGTGCCAGCAGTTTGGCAGGGGGCCCTACGCAGTATTTT. This sequence encodes CASSLAGGPTQYF.

This clone was seen only once. The chain joins TRBV7-2 to TRBJ1-4, with D hard to call. Germline CDR1 SGHTA, CDR2 FQGNSA. This CDR3 has 14 amino acids. V shed 5 bases and J shed 1 base, with 8 bases lying between them. The CDR3 nucleotides are TGTGCCAGCAGCCAACTCAAAACTAATGAAAAACTGTTTTTT. Translation: CASSQLKTNEKLFF. Together with reference TRBV7-2 and TRBJ1-4, the CDR3 gives the full variable domain: GAGVSQSPSNKVTEKGKDVELRCDPISGHTALYWYRQSLGQGLEFLIYFQGNSAPDKSGLPSDRFSAERTGGSVSTLTIQRTQQEDSAVYLCASSQLKTNEKLFFGSGTQLSVL.

This chain uses TRBV6-5 with TRBJ2-1, with TRBD2 identical over 8 bases. Germline V lookup: CDR1 MNHEY, CDR2 SVGAGI. CDR3 size: 13 residues. J was trimmed by 9 bases and V by 7 bases; bases with no gene match: 8. This CDR3 is CASTSGTRSEQFF. The CDR3 DNA reads TGTGCCAGCACCTCCGGGACTAGGAGTGAGCAGTTCTTC.

The chain links TRBV28 to TRBJ2-4; the D gene is possibly TRBD1 (6 bases). The V gene lost 6 bases and the J gene lost 13 bases, with 16 bases spanning the gap. Germline CDR1 MDHEN, CDR2 SYDVKM. The CDR3 extends over 12 amino acids. CDR3 loop: CASRPHRDKQYF. In DNA, the CDR3 is TGTGCCAGCAGGCCTCACCGGGACAAACAGTACTTC.

The chain uses TRBV24-1 and TRBJ2-3; 13 positions agree with TRBD2. The CDR3 length is 20 residues. V lost 5 bases, J lost 5 bases, and 18 bases stayed unmatched. Germline assignment: CDR1 KGHDR and CDR2 SFDVKD. CDR3 amino acids: CATSVGRGTSGANPKDTQYF. The CDR3 DNA reads TGTGCCACCAGTGTTGGACGGGGGACTAGCGGGGCCAACCCTAAAGATACGCAGTATTTT.

The chain is built from TRBV14 and TRBJ1-1, with D uncertain. CDR3 length: 13 residues. With 4 bases removed from V and 1 base from J, the gap between germline ends came to 7 bases. Germline-derived CDR1 and CDR2 are SGHDN and FVKESK. CDR3 region: CASSPQANTEAFF. CDR3 DNA sequence: TGTGCCAGCAGCCCTCAGGCGAACACTGAAGCTTTCTTT.

The chain couples TRBV29-1 to TRBJ2-3; possible D gene TRBD2, 7 bases. The CDR3 is made up of 14 amino acids. Germline V gene sequence: CDR1 SQVTM, CDR2 ANQGSEA. Trimming stripped 3 bases from V and 4 bases from J, with 14 bases between. The CDR3 region has the DNA TGCAGCGTTGAGCTAGGGGGGGCCTCAGATACGCAGTATTTT. Translation gives CSVELGGASDTQYF.

This clone was observed a single time. This chain links TRBV6-5 with TRBJ1-6; D is unclear. Germline CDR1 is MNHEY and CDR2 is SVGAGI. CDR3 length: 16 residues. The V end was cut by 0 bases, the J end by 7 bases, with 13 bases between. The chain's CDR3 is CASSYSILAPNSPLHF. The CDR3 DNA reads TGTGCCAGCAGTTACTCGATATTGGCCCCAAATTCACCCCTCCACTTT.

The V call is TRBV6-5, the J call TRBJ1-5; 7 bases are a match to TRBD1. The ends lost 6 bases at V and 2 bases at J; junction bases unmatched: 4. The CDR3 is 14 amino acids. Germline CDR1 is MNHEY and CDR2 is SVGAGI. CDR3 DNA: TGTGCCAGCAGGGAGGGGGCGGGCAATCAGCCCCAGCATTTT. The encoded protein is CASREGAGNQPQHF.

The chain is built from TRBV21-1 and TRBJ2-3; the DNA was not used to check the table's D call, TRBD2. TRBV21-1 is a known pseudogene. This CDR3 has 14 amino acids. This CDR3 reads CASSRGGSTDTQYF. The CDR3 DNA sequence: TGTGCCAGCAGCCGCGGGGGGAGCACAGATACGCAGTATTTT.